The present TCR beta chain was sequenced within a study of blood T cell repertoires in COVID-19. This CDR3 is built from 14 residues. Trimming removed 1 base from V and 4 bases from J, with 10 bases in between. Per germline, CDR1 SGHTA and CDR2 FQGNSA. Data came from immunoSEQ multiplex PCR; TCRdb stores just in-frame clones and leaves some out. The sample lists about 270,000 clones; roughly 86% were seen once. The V and J genes are TRBV7-2 and TRBJ2-5, with no clear D. Source material: peripheral blood. The TCR was taken from a man aged 40-55 years with active or convalescent COVID-19. CDR3 residues: CASSLGPAGETQYF. CDR3 in DNA: TGTGCCAGCAGCTTAGGCCCGGCAGGAGAGACCCAGTACTTC. Together with reference TRBV7-2 and TRBJ2-5, the CDR3 gives the full variable domain: GAGVSQSPSNKVTEKGKDVELRCDPISGHTALYWYRQSLGQGLEFLIYFQGNSAPDKSGLPSDRFSAERTGGSVSTLTIQRTQQEDSAVYLCASSLGPAGETQYFGPGTRLLVL.